This T cell receptor (beta chain) was documented in a study of radiation and T cells in renal cell carcinoma. This table comes from immunoSEQ multiplex PCR, and its TCRdb copy is limited to in-frame clones, with some not included. The sample has some 130,000 clones; more than 75% are singletons. Time point of the sample: blood 2 weeks post-SBRT. Specified treatment: 15 Gy SBRT to primary tumor, nephrectomy 4 weeks later. The CDR3 extends over 15 amino acids. V was clipped by 6 bases and J by 7 bases; unmatched bases: 8. Germline-derived CDR1 and CDR2 are SNHLY and FYNNEI. The V gene is TRBV2, the J gene TRBJ1-5; 11 bases are shared with TRBD1. Sample: blood, taken from a patient whose treatment included radiotherapy and nephrectomy. The origin of this receptor is a woman in her sixties or seventies with renal cell carcinoma. CDR3 residues: CASSLGQGARQPQHF. For the CDR3, the DNA is TGTGCCAGCAGCCTTGGACAGGGGGCAAGACAGCCCCAGCATTTT. Full variable domain (rest looked up from reference TRBV2 and TRBJ1-5): EPEVTQTPSHQVTQMGQEVILRCVPISNHLYFYWYRQILGQKVEFLVSFYNNEISEKSEIFDDQFSVERPDGSNFTLKIRSTKLEDSAMYFCASSLGQGARQPQHFGDGTRLSIL.